The rows below give T cell receptor beta chains drawn from one sample of a study of cytomegalovirus exposure and HLA in healthy donors. Profiling relied on immunoSEQ multiplex PCR, and the TCRdb table lists in-frame clones only, not all of them. This sample's clone table lists about 120,000 clones. The source material was PBMCs. All receptors derive from a man in his forties in good health and CMV-seropositive. Each CDR3 is given with its conserved first and last residue. The D gene is left open where the match is weak.

V gene	D gene	J gene	CDR3 protein	CDR3 DNA
TRBV19	TRBD1	TRBJ1-2	CASSIRRGQAMAGYTF	TGTGCCAGTAGTATACGCCGCGGACAGGCTATGGCTGGCTACACCTTC
TRBV7-2	.	TRBJ2-7	CASSLVTGPEQYF	TGTGCCAGCAGCCTAGTGACAGGTCCCGAGCAGTACTTC
TRBV4-1	TRBD2	TRBJ2-7	CASSMHRGGAYEQYF	TGCGCCAGCAGCATGCATAGGGGAGGGGCCTACGAGCAGTACTTC
TRBV29-1	.	TRBJ2-1	CSVATGEAFF	TGCAGCGTGGCTACGGGGGAAGCGTTCTTC
TRBV19	TRBD1	TRBJ1-4	CASAPPGQLNEKLFF	TGTGCCAGCGCACCTCCGGGACAGCTTAATGAAAAACTGTTTTTT
TRBV12-1	.	TRBJ2-3	CASSFPLAGARSTDTQYF	TGTGCCAGCAGCTTTCCCCTAGCGGGAGCCCGAAGCACAGATACGCAGTATTTT
TRBV30	TRBD2	TRBJ2-7	CAWSGLAGVLSEQYF	TGTGCCTGGAGTGGCCTAGCGGGAGTTTTGAGCGAGCAGTACTTC
TRBV9	.	TRBJ2-1	CASSPPRASGMQFF	TGTGCCAGCAGCCCACCCCGGGCCAGCGGCATGCAGTTCTTC
TRBV28	.	TRBJ2-7	CASSPLTDYEQYF	TGTGCCAGCAGTCCCCTTACTGACTACGAGCAGTACTTC
TRBV28	.	TRBJ2-2	CASSLDSNTGELFF	TGTGCCAGCAGTCTAGACTCCAACACCGGGGAGCTGTTTTTT
TRBV19	.	TRBJ2-6	CASSPSGGANVLTF	TGTGCCAGTAGCCCAAGCGGGGGGGCCAACGTCCTGACTTTC